The 14 T cell receptor beta chains presented below share a single source sample, sequenced in a study of early T cells in non-severe SARS-CoV-2 infection. TCRdb re-derived calls from the 5' RACE reads in MiXCR, one entry per CDR3 protein. The sample includes 80,000 to 95,000 distinct CDR3 sequences, around 15% seen only once; the top ten take around 0.5%. Sample: whole blood. Every receptor here comes from an adult who was a healthcare worker with PCR-confirmed SARS-CoV-2 infection or an uninfected control (not recorded which).

The chain has TRBV5-6 and TRBJ1-3; TRBD1 might be the D (6 bases). V was pared by 3 bases and J by 0 bases, with 10 bases between. The CDR3 length is 15 residues. Germline CDR1 is SGHDT and CDR2 is YYEEEE. CDR3 sequence: CASSWGALSGNTIYF. In DNA form, the CDR3 reads TGTGCCAGCAGCTGGGGGGCCCTCTCTGGAAACACCATATATTTT.

V gene TRBV9 combines with J gene TRBJ2-6, with D tentatively TRBD1 (5 bases). The CDR3 consists of 17 residues. Germline lookup yields CDR1 SGDLS and CDR2 YYNGEE. V lost 0 bases, J lost 2 bases, and 12 bases lay in between. This CDR3 is CASSVAAQAAGANVLTF. CDR3 nucleotide sequence: TGTGCCAGCAGCGTAGCGGCACAGGCAGCTGGGGCCAACGTCCTGACTTTC. Variable domain in full (rest from reference TRBV9 and TRBJ2-6): DSGVTQTPKHLITATGQRVTLRCSPRSGDLSVYWYQQSLDQGLQFLIQYYNGEERAKGNILERFSAQQFPDLHSELNLSSLELGDSALYFCASSVAAQAAGANVLTFGAGSRLTVL.

The rearrangement uses TRBV12-3 or TRBV12-4 and TRBJ1-1; TRBD1 aligns across 7 bases. The J segment lost 3 bases and the V segment lost 4 bases, leaving 2 bases of the junction unmatched. This CDR3 contains 13 residues. CDR3 residues: CASSSQGHTEAFF. The CDR3, as DNA: TGTGCCAGCAGTTCACAGGGGCACACTGAAGCTTTCTTT.

This sequence joins TRBV20-1 and TRBJ2-1; TRBD2 is a possible D gene (7 bases). The ends were cut back, 2 bases at V and 5 bases at J, with 19 bases in the middle. The germline gives CDR1 DFQATT, CDR2 SNEGSKA (reference sequence). This CDR3 spans 16 amino acids. As DNA, the CDR3 is TGCAGTGCTAGAAACGGGGGGCCCCGTTCAAACAATGAGCAGTTCTTC. It codes for CSARNGGPRSNNEQFF.

This clonotype was observed a handful of times. This sequence joins TRBV12-5 and TRBJ1-1, with D possibly TRBD1 on 5 matching bases. The CDR3 contains 15 residues. V gave up 1 base and J gave up 2 bases, with 11 bases separating them. Per the germline V gene, CDR1 is LGHNT and CDR2 is FRNRAP. The CDR3 is CASGLGHRDNTEAFF. The CDR3 DNA is TGTGCTAGTGGTTTGGGACACCGGGACAACACTGAAGCTTTCTTT.

Only a few counts were recorded for this clonotype. V usage is TRBV20-1 and J usage is TRBJ2-5; TRBD2 aligns across 9 bases. Germline CDR1 is DFQATT and CDR2 is SNEGSKA (reference sequence). V lost 3 bases, J lost 3 bases, and 11 bases stayed unmatched. The CDR3 contains 16 residues. CDR3 loop: CSASFTAGGYKETQYF. CDR3 coding DNA: TGCAGTGCTAGTTTTACAGCGGGGGGTTACAAAGAGACCCAGTACTTC.

The chain couples TRBV5-4 to TRBJ2-7; D is possibly TRBD1 (5 bases). The length of the CDR3 is 15 residues. The ends were cut back, 0 bases at V and 2 bases at J, with 12 bases in the middle. Germline CDR1 is SGHNT and CDR2 is YYREEE (reference sequence). The CDR3 sequence is CASSLDQVRAYEQYV. The CDR3 nucleotides are TGTGCCAGCAGCTTGGATCAGGTCAGGGCCTACGAGCAGTACGTC.

Ten or more counts support this clonotype. The V call is TRBV20-1, the J call TRBJ2-1; TRBD2 is a possible D gene (7 bases). This CDR3 spans 14 amino acids. CDR1 and CDR2 (germline): DFQATT, SNEGSKA (reference sequence). Trimming cost V 2 bases and J 9 bases, with 17 bases left between them. For the CDR3, the DNA is TGCAGTGCTAGAATCGGGGGGCCCCGAAGTGAGCAGTTCTTC. Translation gives CSARIGGPRSEQFF.

This clonotype showed up just a few times. The rearrangement links TRBV7-2 to TRBJ2-3; weak D call: TRBD1 (5 bases). The CDR3 has 16 residues. Between the trimmed V and J ends, which lost 3 bases and 1 base, there was a span of 14 bases. The germline V gene encodes CDR1 SGHTA and CDR2 FQGNSA. The CDR3 bases are TGTGCCAGCAGCTTGAGACAGCCGGATCGCACAGATACGCAGTATTTT. Protein sequence: CASSLRQPDRTDTQYF.

The V and J genes are TRBV6-1 and TRBJ1-1; no definite D call. The germline gives CDR1 MNHNS, CDR2 SASEGT. Trimming shortened V by 1 base and J by 5 bases, and 8 bases separated the two germline ends. The CDR3 sequence is 13 residues long. The DNA of the CDR3 is TGTGCCAGCAGTGAAGTACTGGGGACTGAAGCTTTCTTT. Translating gives CASSEVLGTEAFF.

This clonotype was seen a handful of times. The chain recombines TRBV9 with TRBJ2-2, with D tentatively TRBD1 (7 bases). The ends were cut back, 4 bases at V and 6 bases at J, with 10 bases in the middle. The V gene's germline CDR1 is SGDLS and CDR2 YYNGEE. CDR3 length: 13 residues. The DNA for the CDR3 is TGTGCCAGCAGCCAGGGGGGTGCCGGGGAGCTGTTTTTT. Protein product: CASSQGGAGELFF.

This chain connects TRBV4-1 to TRBJ2-5, with D perhaps matching TRBD1 or TRBD2 (5 bases each). The CDR3 contains 15 residues. The germline CDR1 and CDR2 sequences are MGHRA and YSYEKL. The V and J ends lost 5 bases and 2 bases respectively, with 15 bases between them. CDR3 DNA: TGCGCCAGCAGCAGGGGACGGCTTCTTCAAGAGACCCAGTACTTC. Its translation: CASSRGRLLQETQYF.

This clonotype was seen repeatedly, ten times or more. V gene TRBV5-1 combines with J gene TRBJ2-3; D uncertain. Trimming left V 6 bases short and J 0 bases short, with 8 bases between. The CDR3 contains 13 residues. In germline, CDR1 is SGHRS, CDR2 YFSETQ. The CDR3 region has the DNA TGCGCCAGCATGTCCGGGAGCACAGATACGCAGTATTTT. The encoded protein is CASMSGSTDTQYF.

This rearrangement joins TRBV7-8 to TRBJ2-3, with D perhaps assigned TRBD1 or TRBD2 (5 bases each). The V end was cut by 6 bases, the J end by 0 bases, with 28 bases between. The CDR3 loop spans 20 amino acids. Germline-derived CDR1 and CDR2 are SGHVS and FQNEAQ. CDR3 loop: CASSSPRDLRLSHSTDTQYF. The CDR3 nucleotides are TGTGCCAGCAGTTCACCTCGGGACCTCCGTCTCTCGCACAGCACAGATACGCAGTATTTT.